This record covers a single TCR beta chain. The PCR used 60 Vbeta and 13 Jbeta primers. The data were produced by immunoSEQ multiplex PCR, yet TCRdb's version contains in-frame clones alone and is incomplete. Its listing shows 70,000 to 80,000 clones. This record comes from a study of cytomegalovirus exposure and HLA in healthy donors. The CDR3 consists of 13 residues. Germline V gives CDR1 MNHEY, CDR2 SMNVEV (reference sequence). Between the trimmed V and J ends, which lost 6 bases and 13 bases, there was a span of 16 bases. The chain is built from TRBV27 and TRBJ1-6; D is perhaps TRBD1 (6 bases). Sequences were obtained from PBMCs. The TCR sequence derives from a man aged 35-49 years in good health and CMV-seronegative. The chain's CDR3 is CASSMDSLGPLHF. The CDR3 DNA reads TGTGCCAGCAGCATGGACAGCCTAGGGCCCCTCCACTTT.